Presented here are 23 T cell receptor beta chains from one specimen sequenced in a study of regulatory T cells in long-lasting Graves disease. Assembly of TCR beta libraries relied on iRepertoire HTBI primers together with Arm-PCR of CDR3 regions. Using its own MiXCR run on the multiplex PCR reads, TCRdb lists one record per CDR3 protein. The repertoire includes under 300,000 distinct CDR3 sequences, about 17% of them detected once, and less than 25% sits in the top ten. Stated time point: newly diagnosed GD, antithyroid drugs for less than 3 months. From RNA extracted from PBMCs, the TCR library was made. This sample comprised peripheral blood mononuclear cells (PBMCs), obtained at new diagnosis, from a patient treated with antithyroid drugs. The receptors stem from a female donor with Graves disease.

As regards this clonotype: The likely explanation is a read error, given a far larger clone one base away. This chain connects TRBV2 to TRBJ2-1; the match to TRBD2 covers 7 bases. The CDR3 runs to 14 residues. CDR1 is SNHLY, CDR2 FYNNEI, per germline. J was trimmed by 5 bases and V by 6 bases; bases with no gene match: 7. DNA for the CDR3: TGTGCCAGCAGGTTAGGAGGGAGGGACAATGAGCAGTTCTTC. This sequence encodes CASRLGGRDNEQFF.

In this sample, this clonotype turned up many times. The DNA of the CDR3 is TGTGCCTGGAATTTCTGGACAGGGAACGATGAGCAGTTCTTC. It is translated as CAWNFWTGNDEQFF. V and J are TRBV30 and TRBJ2-1, with 8 nucleotides matching TRBD1. This CDR3 region has 14 residues. The J segment lost 8 bases and the V segment lost 4 bases, leaving 10 bases of the junction unmatched. Germline V gene sequence: CDR1 GTSNPN, CDR2 SVGIG (reference sequence).

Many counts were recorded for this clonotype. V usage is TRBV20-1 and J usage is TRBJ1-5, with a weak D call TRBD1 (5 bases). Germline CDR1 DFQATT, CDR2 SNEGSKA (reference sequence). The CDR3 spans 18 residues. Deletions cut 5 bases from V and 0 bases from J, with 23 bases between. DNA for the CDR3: TGCAGTGCTTCCCCTCTTGTCCGGGGCAAATATAGCAATCAGCCCCAGCATTTT. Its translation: CSASPLVRGKYSNQPQHF.

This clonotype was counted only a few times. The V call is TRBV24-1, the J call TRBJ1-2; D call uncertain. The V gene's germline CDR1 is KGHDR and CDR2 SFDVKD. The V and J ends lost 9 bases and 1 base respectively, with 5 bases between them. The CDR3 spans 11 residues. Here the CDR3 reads CATGSNYGYTF. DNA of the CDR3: TGTGCCACCGGGAGTAACTATGGCTACACCTTC.

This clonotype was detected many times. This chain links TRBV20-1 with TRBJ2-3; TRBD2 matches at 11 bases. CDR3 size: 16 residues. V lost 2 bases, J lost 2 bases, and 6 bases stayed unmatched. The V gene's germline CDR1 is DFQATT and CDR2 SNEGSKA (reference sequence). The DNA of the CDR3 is TGCAGTGCTAGACCGGGACTAGCGGACTACACAGATACGCAGTATTTT. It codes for CSARPGLADYTDTQYF.

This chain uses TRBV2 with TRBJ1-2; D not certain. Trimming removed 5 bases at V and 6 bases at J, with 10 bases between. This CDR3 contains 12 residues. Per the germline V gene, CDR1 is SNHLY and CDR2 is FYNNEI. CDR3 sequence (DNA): TGTGCCAGCAGTATTGAGAGGCATGGCTACACCTTC. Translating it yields CASSIERHGYTF.

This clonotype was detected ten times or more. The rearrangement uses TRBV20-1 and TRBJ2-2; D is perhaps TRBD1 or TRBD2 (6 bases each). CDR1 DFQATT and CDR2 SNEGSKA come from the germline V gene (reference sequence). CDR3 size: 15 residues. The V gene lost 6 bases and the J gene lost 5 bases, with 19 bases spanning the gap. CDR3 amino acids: CSAHAVGGRTGELFF. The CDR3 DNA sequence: TGCAGTGCCCACGCCGTGGGGGGCCGAACCGGGGAGCTGTTTTTT.

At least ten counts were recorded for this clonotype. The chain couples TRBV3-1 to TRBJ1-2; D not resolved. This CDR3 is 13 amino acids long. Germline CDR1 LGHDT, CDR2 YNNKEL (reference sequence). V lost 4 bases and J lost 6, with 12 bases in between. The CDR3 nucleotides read TGTGCCAGCAGCCGACGACGTGGGGATGGCTACACCTTC. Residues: CASSRRRGDGYTF.

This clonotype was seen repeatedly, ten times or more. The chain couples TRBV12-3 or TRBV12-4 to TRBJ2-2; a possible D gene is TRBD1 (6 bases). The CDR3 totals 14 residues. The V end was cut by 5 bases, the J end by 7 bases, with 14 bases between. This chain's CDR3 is CASSRSGVGGELFF. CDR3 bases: TGTGCCAGCAGTCGCTCAGGGGTGGGCGGGGAGCTGTTTTTT.

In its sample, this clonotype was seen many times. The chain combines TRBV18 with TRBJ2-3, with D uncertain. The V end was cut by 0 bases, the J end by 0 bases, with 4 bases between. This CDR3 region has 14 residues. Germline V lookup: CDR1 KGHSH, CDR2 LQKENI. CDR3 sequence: CASSPPGSTDTQYF. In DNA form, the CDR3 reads TGTGCCAGCTCACCACCGGGGAGCACAGATACGCAGTATTTT.

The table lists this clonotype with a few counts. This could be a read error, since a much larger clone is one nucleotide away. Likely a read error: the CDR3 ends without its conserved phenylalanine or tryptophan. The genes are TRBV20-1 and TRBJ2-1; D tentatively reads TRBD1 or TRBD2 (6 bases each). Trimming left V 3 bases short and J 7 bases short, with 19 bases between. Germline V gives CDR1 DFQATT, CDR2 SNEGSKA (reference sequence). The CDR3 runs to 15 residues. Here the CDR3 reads CSARGAFSGGNEQFS. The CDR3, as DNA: TGCAGTGCTAGGGGGGCCTTTAGCGGTGGTAATGAGCAGTTCTCC.

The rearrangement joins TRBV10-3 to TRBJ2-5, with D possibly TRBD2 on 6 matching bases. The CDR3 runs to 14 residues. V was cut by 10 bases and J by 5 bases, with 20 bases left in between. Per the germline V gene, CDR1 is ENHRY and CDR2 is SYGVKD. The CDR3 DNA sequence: TGTGCCACCGAAGACACGGAGGGTGAGGAGACCCAGTACTTC. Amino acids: CATEDTEGEETQYF.

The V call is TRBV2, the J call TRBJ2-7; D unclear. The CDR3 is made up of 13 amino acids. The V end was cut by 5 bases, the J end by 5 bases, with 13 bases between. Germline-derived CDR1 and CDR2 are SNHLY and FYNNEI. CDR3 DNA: TGTGCCAGCAGTTCGGACCCCTTGGACGAGCAGTACGTC. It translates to CASSSDPLDEQYV.

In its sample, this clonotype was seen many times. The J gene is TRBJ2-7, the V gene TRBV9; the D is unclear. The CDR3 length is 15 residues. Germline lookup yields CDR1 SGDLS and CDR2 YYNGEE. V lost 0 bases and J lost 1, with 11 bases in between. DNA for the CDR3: TGTGCCAGCAGCGTAGCCGCCACAGCTTCCTACGAGCAGTACTTC. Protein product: CASSVAATASYEQYF.

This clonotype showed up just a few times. The CDR3 sequence: CASSFYRDANYGYTF. In DNA form, the CDR3 reads TGTGCCAGCAGCTTTTACAGGGACGCCAACTATGGCTACACCTTC. This chain joins TRBV5-6 and TRBJ1-2, with a possible D match to TRBD1 (6 bases). V lost 2 bases and J lost 2, with 13 bases in between. Germline V gives CDR1 SGHDT, CDR2 YYEEEE. This CDR3 region has 15 residues.

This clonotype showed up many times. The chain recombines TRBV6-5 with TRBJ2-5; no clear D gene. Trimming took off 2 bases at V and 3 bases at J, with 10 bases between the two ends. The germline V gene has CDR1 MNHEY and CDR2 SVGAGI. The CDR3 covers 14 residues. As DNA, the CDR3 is TGTGCCAGCAGTTACCAGTCAGGCAAAGAGACCCAGTACTTC. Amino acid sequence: CASSYQSGKETQYF.

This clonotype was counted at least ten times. The chain's CDR3 is CASSRRTGELFF. In DNA, the CDR3 is TGTGCCAGTTCTAGGCGCACCGGGGAGCTGTTTTTT. V usage is TRBV19 and J usage is TRBJ2-2, with unresolved D. Between the trimmed V and J ends, which lost 8 bases and 4 bases, there was a span of 8 bases. Germline V CDR1 and CDR2: LNHDA, SQIVND (reference sequence). The CDR3 is 12 residues long.

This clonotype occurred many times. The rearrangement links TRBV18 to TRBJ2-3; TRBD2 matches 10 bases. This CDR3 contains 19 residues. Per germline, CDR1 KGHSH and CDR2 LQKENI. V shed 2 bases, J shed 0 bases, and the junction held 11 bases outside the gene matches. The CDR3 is CASSPGLAGAHTSTDTQYF. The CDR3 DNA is TGTGCCAGCTCACCAGGGCTAGCGGGAGCTCATACTAGCACAGATACGCAGTATTTT. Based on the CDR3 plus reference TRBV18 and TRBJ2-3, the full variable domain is NAGVMQNPRHLVRRRGQEARLRCSPMKGHSHVYWYRQLPEEGLKFMVYLQKENIIDESGMPKERFSAEFPKEGPSILRIQQVVRGDSAAYFCASSPGLAGAHTSTDTQYFGPGTRLTVL.

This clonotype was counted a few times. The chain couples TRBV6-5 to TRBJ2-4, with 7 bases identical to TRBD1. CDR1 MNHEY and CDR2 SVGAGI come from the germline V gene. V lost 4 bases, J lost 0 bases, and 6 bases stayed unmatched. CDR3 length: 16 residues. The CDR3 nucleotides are TGTGCCAGCAGTTCACAGGGGACGTCAGCCAAAAACATTCAGTACTTC. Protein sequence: CASSSQGTSAKNIQYF.

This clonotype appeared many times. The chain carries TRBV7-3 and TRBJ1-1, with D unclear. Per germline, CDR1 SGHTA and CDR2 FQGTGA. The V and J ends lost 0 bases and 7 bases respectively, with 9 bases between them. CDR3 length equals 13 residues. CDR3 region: CASSLTDLSEAFF. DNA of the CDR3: TGTGCCAGCAGCTTAACAGACTTAAGTGAAGCTTTCTTT.

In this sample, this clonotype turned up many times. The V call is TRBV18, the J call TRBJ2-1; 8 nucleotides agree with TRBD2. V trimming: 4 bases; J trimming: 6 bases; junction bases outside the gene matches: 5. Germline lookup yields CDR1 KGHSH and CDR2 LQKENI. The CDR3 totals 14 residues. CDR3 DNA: TGTGCCAGCTCACTCGATAGCGGGACCAATGAGCAGTTCTTC. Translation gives CASSLDSGTNEQFF.

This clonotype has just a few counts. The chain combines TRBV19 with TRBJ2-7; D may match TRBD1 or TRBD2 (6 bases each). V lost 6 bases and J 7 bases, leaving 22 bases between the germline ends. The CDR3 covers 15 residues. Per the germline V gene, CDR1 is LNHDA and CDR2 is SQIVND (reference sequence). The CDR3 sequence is CASRAVETGAGEQYF. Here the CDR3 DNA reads TGTGCCAGTAGGGCCGTTGAGACAGGCGCGGGGGAGCAGTACTTC.

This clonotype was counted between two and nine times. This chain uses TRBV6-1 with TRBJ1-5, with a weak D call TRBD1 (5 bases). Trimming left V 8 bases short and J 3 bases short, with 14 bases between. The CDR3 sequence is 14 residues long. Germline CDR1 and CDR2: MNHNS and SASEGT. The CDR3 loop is CASSGQNHNQPQHF. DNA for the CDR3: TGTGCCAGCTCAGGGCAGAACCACAATCAGCCCCAGCATTTT.